Listed below are T cell receptor beta chains from one sample, sequenced in a study of blood T cell repertoires in COVID-19. Clones were read by immunoSEQ multiplex PCR, and TCRdb kept only the in-frame ones, dropping some. This sample has some 110,000 clones; roughly 75% occur once, and the top ten carry under 20%. What was sequenced was peripheral blood. All receptors derive from a man in his 60s with active or convalescent COVID-19. Both conserved end residues are part of each CDR3. A D gene is named only where the DNA matches it firmly. Expanded clones get a size class; other rows say once, few or many, or leave the size out.

TRBJ2-2	TRBV7-9	.	.	CASSEAGTNTGELFF	TGTGCCAGCAGCGAGGCGGGTACCAACACCGGGGAGCTGTTTTTT
TRBJ2-2	TRBV11-2	.	.	CASTPRGTGELFF	TGTGCCAGCACCCCGCGCGGCACCGGGGAGCTGTTTTTT
TRBJ2-1	TRBV5-1	.	TRBD2	CASSLSGRKGEQFF	TGCGCCAGCAGCCTTAGCGGGAGAAAGGGTGAGCAGTTCTTC
TRBJ1-2	TRBV5-6	.	TRBD1	CASIGDSDNYGYTF	TGTGCCAGCATCGGGGACAGTGACAACTATGGCTACACCTTC
TRBJ2-7	TRBV11-3	.	TRBD1	CASPIGGVRSYEQYF	TGTGCCAGCCCTATAGGGGGCGTTCGTAGTTACGAGCAGTACTTC
TRBJ2-7	TRBV19	.	TRBD1	CASSSGTGGGEQYF	TGTGCCAGTAGTTCCGGGACAGGGGGAGGCGAGCAGTACTTC
TRBJ2-6	TRBV19	.	.	CASSRTGAGANVLTF	TGTGCCAGTAGTCGGACTGGGGCTGGGGCCAACGTCCTGACTTTC
TRBJ2-3	TRBV11-3	.	TRBD2	CASSLGLAGDTDTQYF	TGTGCCAGCAGCCTAGGTCTAGCGGGGGACACAGATACGCAGTATTTT
TRBJ1-1	TRBV28	.	.	CASSDPGFIPPEAFF	TGTGCCAGCAGCGACCCAGGGTTCATCCCGCCTGAAGCTTTCTTT
TRBJ1-4	TRBV4-2	.	TRBD1	CASSRLGGSREKLFF	TGTGCCAGCAGCCGATTAGGGGGCTCACGGGAAAAACTGTTTTTT
TRBJ2-7	TRBV3-1/TRBV3-2	.	.	CASSQGPGYEQYF	TGTGCCAGCAGCCAAGGGCCAGGCTACGAGCAGTACTTC
TRBJ2-1	TRBV4-1	.	.	CASSHHRKNEQFF	TGCGCCAGCAGCCACCACAGGAAGAATGAGCAGTTCTTC
TRBJ1-2	TRBV3-1/TRBV3-2	.	TRBD1	CASSQGNKGTDYGYTF	TGTGCCAGCAGCCAAGGGAATAAGGGGACAGACTATGGCTACACCTTC
TRBJ1-1	TRBV10-3	.	.	CAISGDTSNTEAFF	TGTGCCATCAGCGGGGACACGTCGAACACTGAAGCTTTCTTT
TRBJ2-7	TRBV2	.	TRBD1	CASRSLPGQGYEQYF	TGTGCCAGCAGGTCTTTGCCGGGACAGGGCTACGAGCAGTACTTC
TRBJ2-5	TRBV6-5	few	.	CASSYTTGSQETQYF	TGTGCCAGCAGTTACACCACGGGGTCACAAGAGACCCAGTACTTC
TRBJ2-1	TRBV19	.	TRBD1	CASTTAGQGLDEQFF	TGTGCCAGCACCACCGCAGGACAGGGCCTCGATGAGCAGTTCTTC
TRBJ2-1	TRBV5-1	.	TRBD2	CASAGTSGSDEQFF	TGCGCCAGTGCCGGGACTAGCGGGTCGGATGAGCAGTTCTTC
TRBJ1-4	TRBV29-1	once	TRBD1	CSGGQGDNEKLFF	TGCAGCGGCGGACAGGGGGATAATGAAAAACTGTTTTTT
TRBJ2-5	TRBV7-7	.	TRBD2	CASSLGGGKTQYF	TGTGCCAGCAGCTTAGGGGGGGGAAAGACCCAGTACTTC
TRBJ1-2	TRBV12-5	many	.	CASGSSGYYGYTF	TGTGCTAGTGGTTCCTCGGGGTATTATGGCTACACCTTC
TRBJ2-6	TRBV9	.	TRBD2	CASSSSIWTSGTEGSGANVLTF	TGTGCCAGCAGCTCATCCATATGGACTAGCGGGACTGAAGGCTCTGGGGCCAACGTCCTGACTTTC
TRBJ2-3	TRBV4-3	.	TRBD1	CASSLRDRDTDTQYF	TGCGCCAGCAGCCTTAGGGACAGGGACACAGATACGCAGTATTTT
TRBJ1-1	TRBV5-4	.	.	CASSLGRTETEAFF	TGTGCCAGCAGCTTGGGGCGGACAGAAACTGAAGCTTTCTTT
TRBJ2-4	TRBV7-3	.	.	CASSLSHSGDIQYF	TGTGCCAGCAGCTTAAGTCATTCGGGGGACATTCAGTACTTC
TRBJ2-1	TRBV4-1	few	.	CASSQEWRVGSNEQFF	TGCGCCAGCAGCCAAGAGTGGCGGGTGGGGTCGAATGAGCAGTTCTTC
TRBJ2-2	TRBV7-2	.	.	CASSLDPTAGELFF	TGTGCCAGCAGCCTGGATCCGACTGCCGGGGAGCTGTTTTTT